The 9 T cell receptor beta chains below were found in one sample sequenced in a study of T cell clonality in common variable immunodeficiency. Data came from immunoSEQ multiplex PCR; TCRdb stores just in-frame clones and leaves some out. The sample contains some 38,000 clones, none occurring once; 2.5% to 3.5% lies in the top ten. Sequences were obtained from peripheral blood mononuclear cells. The origin of the receptors is a person between 18 and 75 years old in good health.

This clone has more than one count but fewer than ten. The CDR3 end is not reached by the read, which stops 3 residues before it; the germline J gene fills it in. The V and J genes are TRBV7-8 and TRBJ2-1, with D maybe TRBD1 (7 bases). Germline-derived CDR1 and CDR2 are SGHVS and FQNEAQ. The CDR3 covers 16 residues. Trimming took 0 bases from V and 6 from J, leaving 15 bases between them. The CDR3 bases that were read are TGTGCCAGCAGCTTAGCGGGCGGGGCAGGGGGCAATGAG. Amino acids: CASSLAGGAGGNE. The whole CDR3 sequence is CASSLAGGAGGNEQFF.

This clone has ten or more counts. The read falls 3 residues short of the CDR3 end, and the missing part is taken from the germline J gene. J is TRBJ2-1 and V is TRBV2; 10 bases align to TRBD2. CDR1 is SNHLY, CDR2 FYNNEI, per germline. Trimming took 5 bases from V and 2 from J; bases not matched to a gene: 6. There are 16 residues in the CDR3. The DNA read from the CDR3 is TGTGCCAGCAGTTACTTAGCGGGAGGTCCCTACAATGAG. This encodes CASSYLAGGPYNE. The whole CDR3 reads CASSYLAGGPYNEQFF.

In its sample, this clone was seen a few times. The CDR3 is cut off 3 residues early in the read; its end comes from the germline J gene. V gene TRBV2 combines with J gene TRBJ2-5; a possible D gene is TRBD1 (6 bases). Trimming removed 7 bases from V and 5 bases from J, with 20 bases in between. Germline CDR1 reads SNHLY; CDR2 reads FYNNEI. The CDR3 covers 15 residues. This CDR3 is CASKGSRVGAETQYF. The CDR3 bases that were read are TGTGCCAGCAAGGGGAGCCGGGTGGGGGCGGAGACC.

This clone was detected only a few times. From the germline J gene comes the end of the CDR3, since the read stops 3 residues before it. The chain uses TRBV19 and TRBJ1-1; D is unclear. Germline V gene lookup returns CDR1 LNHDA and CDR2 SQIVND (reference sequence). This CDR3 region has 15 residues. Partial CDR3 DNA: TGTGCCAGTAGTATAGACGCAACTAGCGGGAGGGTC. Its protein is CASSIDATSGRV. The whole CDR3 protein is CASSIDATSGRVAFF.

This clone appeared many times. The read is 3 residues too short to cover the CDR3 end, so that end is filled in from the germline J gene. The V and J genes are TRBV13 and TRBJ2-7, with 12 positions matching TRBD2. The CDR3 consists of 18 residues. Germline-derived CDR1 and CDR2 are PRHDT and FYEKMQ (reference sequence). Trimming removed 5 bases from V and 3 bases from J; junction bases left unmatched: 14. CDR3 DNA (partial): TGTGCCAGCAGCCCGACGACTAGCGGGAGCCCTGTTATCTACGAG. This codes for CASSPTTSGSPVIYE. The CDR3 in its entirety is CASSPTTSGSPVIYEQYF.

This clone was recorded at least ten times. The CDR3 is cut off 3 residues early in the read; its end comes from the germline J gene. The V call is TRBV20-1, the J call TRBJ1-2, with D tentatively TRBD1 (5 bases). The length of the CDR3 is 12 residues. Trimming pared 6 bases from V and 6 bases from J, leaving 14 bases between. The V gene's germline CDR1 is DFQATT and CDR2 SNEGSKA (reference sequence). The part of the CDR3 DNA that was read is TGCAGTGCCTATCCTGGGGGGGATGGC. This gives the protein CSAYPGGDG. The CDR3, in full, reads CSAYPGGDGYTF.

This clone was recorded many times. Read sequence stops 3 residues before the CDR3 end, and the germline J gene provides the missing end. This chain joins TRBV6-1 and TRBJ1-1; D gene ambiguous. The CDR3 contains 12 residues. The germline gives CDR1 MNHNS, CDR2 SASEGT. CDR3 DNA, as far as it was read: TGTGCCAGCAGTGAGAACAAGTTCGAG. This gives the protein CASSENKFE. The entire CDR3 is CASSENKFEAFF.

In its sample, this clone was seen many times. The read gets to within 3 residues of the CDR3 end, and the germline J gene fills in the rest. The chain couples TRBV30 to TRBJ1-2; no clear D gene. The CDR3 sequence is 11 residues long. The germline V gene has CDR1 GTSNPN and CDR2 SVGIG (reference sequence). Trimming cost V 5 bases and J 7 bases, with 11 bases left between them. The sequenced CDR3 bases are TGTGCCTGGGGGCGCGAGAGTGGC. Translating it yields CAWGRESG. The complete CDR3 sequence is CAWGRESGYTF.

There are many counts of this clone. The CDR3 protein is CASSLGTANTEAFF. The DNA read from the CDR3 is TGTGCCAGCAGCTTGGGGACAGCCAACACTGAA. The rearrangement links TRBV7-9 to TRBJ1-1; 7 nucleotides line up with TRBD1. The DNA ends 3 residues before the CDR3 does, and the rest of the CDR3 is filled in from the germline J gene. The length of the CDR3 is 14 residues. CDR1 and CDR2 (germline): SEHNR, FQNEAQ (reference sequence). The V segment lost 3 bases and the J segment 2 bases; nucleotides outside the gene matches: 3.